The 24 T cell receptor beta chains below come from one sample, sequenced in a study of identical twins. Each CDR3 protein is one row after TCRdb ran MiXCR on the 5' RACE reads. The table records about 100,000 distinct CDR3 sequences, 5.9% of them present only once. Sequenced: memory T cells sorted from blood. Receptors originate from a woman aged 50 to 65 in good health.

The chain has TRBV2 and TRBJ2-3, with D possibly TRBD2 on 5 matching bases. The CDR3 covers 12 residues. Germline CDR1 is SNHLY and CDR2 is FYNNEI. Trimming left V 10 bases short and J 0 bases short, with 8 bases between. CDR3 sequence: CATRLSTDTQYF. CDR3 nucleotide sequence: TGTGCCACCAGACTAAGCACAGATACGCAGTATTTT.

The chain couples TRBV6-4 to TRBJ2-3; D not certain. From germline, CDR1 is MRHNA and CDR2 SNTAGT. Trimming left V 4 bases short and J 2 bases short, with 7 bases between. There are 13 residues in the CDR3. The CDR3 protein is CASSGQDTDTQYF. The CDR3 DNA is TGTGCCAGCAGTGGTCAGGACACAGATACGCAGTATTTT.

The table lists this clonotype with a few counts. The genes are TRBV6-1 and TRBJ1-1, with 10 positions matching TRBD1. The CDR3 spans 13 residues. Germline V gene lookup returns CDR1 MNHNS and CDR2 SASEGT. Trimming took 4 bases from V and 12 from J; bases not matched to a gene: 8. The CDR3 sequence is CASSVLRGQGTFF. The CDR3 bases are TGTGCCAGCAGTGTGTTACGGGGACAGGGGACTTTCTTT.

This clonotype has ten or more counts. V is TRBV5-1 and J is TRBJ2-1; tentative D call: TRBD1 (6 bases). With 0 bases removed from V and 2 bases from J, the gap between germline ends came to 15 bases. CDR3 length: 17 amino acids. Looked up from germline, CDR1 is SGHRS and CDR2 is YFSETQ. In nucleotides, the CDR3 is TGCGCCAGCAGCTTGGGACAGGTTAACTCAGCCTACAATGAGCAGTTCTTC. As protein: CASSLGQVNSAYNEQFF.

This clonotype occurred many times. The chain has TRBV4-2 and TRBJ1-2; 8 bases align to TRBD1. V shed 0 bases, J shed 1 base, and the junction held 4 bases outside the gene matches. The V gene's germline CDR1 is LGHNA and CDR2 YNFKEQ. There are 16 residues in the CDR3. The CDR3 loop is CASSQDTTGGNYGYTF. CDR3 nucleotides: TGTGCCAGCAGCCAAGATACCACAGGGGGTAACTATGGCTACACCTTC.

Only a few counts were recorded for this clonotype. The rearrangement joins TRBV11-2 to TRBJ2-2; 12 positions agree with TRBD1. The germline V gene encodes CDR1 SGHAT and CDR2 FQNNGV. The CDR3 covers 19 residues. The ends lost 4 bases at V and 2 bases at J; junction bases unmatched: 11. The chain's CDR3 is CASSSSTGTGGLNTGELFF. The CDR3 nucleotides are TGTGCCAGCAGCTCCTCTACCGGGACAGGGGGCCTCAACACCGGGGAGCTGTTTTTT.

This clonotype was counted only a few times. This sequence joins TRBV4-2 and TRBJ2-1, with D possibly matching TRBD2 (6 bases). V was shortened by 1 base and J by 3 bases, with 10 bases between the two germline ends. This CDR3 comprises 15 residues. Germline V gene lookup returns CDR1 LGHNA and CDR2 YNFKEQ. The CDR3 DNA follows: TGTGCCAGCAGCCAAGGTGAGACTAGCTACAATGAGCAGTTCTTC. This sequence encodes CASSQGETSYNEQFF.

The table lists this clonotype with many counts. The rearrangement joins TRBV20-1 to TRBJ2-7; 7 bases fit TRBD1. The length of the CDR3 is 15 residues. J was trimmed by 2 bases and V by 2 bases; bases with no gene match: 9. Germline loops: CDR1 DFQATT, CDR2 SNEGSKA (reference sequence). CDR3 nucleotides: TGCAGTGCTAGACTACCAGGGGGACGGACCTACGAGCAGTACTTC. Protein sequence: CSARLPGGRTYEQYF.

In this sample, this clonotype turned up many times. The DNA for the CDR3 is TGTGCCAGCAGCGACGACCTTGGTGGAAACACCATATATTTT. Translation: CASSDDLGGNTIYF. The chain employs TRBV6-5 and TRBJ1-3, with D unclear. The germline V and J ends were trimmed by 6 bases and 3 bases, with 12 bases remaining between them. Per the germline V gene, CDR1 is MNHEY and CDR2 is SVGAGI. This CDR3 region has 14 residues.

This clonotype was seen a few times. The chain joins TRBV7-6 to TRBJ2-1; D gene unclear. There are 11 residues in the CDR3. Germline CDR1 and CDR2: SGHVS and FNYEAQ. The V and J ends lost 5 bases and 9 bases respectively, with 8 bases between them. The CDR3 here is CASSPTFEQFF. Here the CDR3 DNA reads TGTGCCAGCAGCCCGACGTTTGAGCAGTTCTTC.

In this sample, this clonotype turned up many times. The V and J genes are TRBV7-3 and TRBJ2-3, with a weak D call TRBD2 (5 bases). Germline CDR1 and CDR2: SGHTA and FQGTGA. This CDR3 region has 14 residues. V dropped 0 bases and J dropped 3 bases, with 7 bases sitting between them. CDR3 region: CASSLTTGTDTQYF. As DNA, the CDR3 is TGTGCCAGCAGCTTAACGACGGGAACAGATACGCAGTATTTT. The entire variable domain, with the rest obtained from reference TRBV7-3 and TRBJ2-3, is as follows: GAGVSQTPSNKVTEKGKYVELRCDPISGHTALYWYRQSLGQGPEFLIYFQGTGAADDSGLPNDRFFAVRPEGSVSTLKIQRTERGDSAVYLCASSLTTGTDTQYFGPGTRLTVL.

The chain recombines TRBV10-3 with TRBJ2-3; 8 bases line up with TRBD1. The V segment lost 6 bases and the J segment 4 bases; nucleotides outside the gene matches: 9. Germline V gene data show CDR1 as ENHRY and CDR2 as SYGVKD. This CDR3 is built from 15 residues. CDR3 bases: TGTGCCATCAGCCCCGGACAGGGCTTATCAGATACGCAGTATTTT. It yields the protein CAISPGQGLSDTQYF.

There are many counts of this clonotype. This chain connects TRBV4-2 to TRBJ2-4; unclear D gene. Trimming shortened V by 1 base and J by 0 bases, and 7 bases separated the two germline ends. The CDR3 runs 15 residues. Germline assignment: CDR1 LGHNA and CDR2 YNFKEQ. CDR3 bases: TGTGCCAGCAGCCAAGTCAGCTTAGCCAAAAACATTCAGTACTTC. This gives the protein CASSQVSLAKNIQYF.

This clonotype was detected a few times. The rearrangement joins TRBV20-1 to TRBJ2-5, with unresolved D. V shed 3 bases and J shed 2 bases, with 13 bases lying between them. The V gene's germline CDR1 is DFQATT and CDR2 SNEGSKA (reference sequence). The CDR3 runs to 14 residues. The CDR3: CSASPPSYQETQYF. In DNA, the CDR3 is TGCAGTGCTAGTCCCCCCTCCTATCAAGAGACCCAGTACTTC.

This clonotype was recorded at least ten times. DNA of the CDR3: TGTGCCAGCAGTTTCGTGGTAACTCTTCAGTACTTC. Its translation: CASSFVVTLQYF. The gene calls are TRBV12-3 or TRBV12-4 and TRBJ2-4; D unclear. The CDR3 contains 12 residues. V dropped 3 bases and J dropped 11 bases, with 11 bases sitting between them.

This clonotype has ten or more counts. V and J are TRBV11-1 and TRBJ2-1; D unresolved. The germline gives CDR1 SGHAT, CDR2 FQDESV (reference sequence). This CDR3 has 15 amino acids. Trimming shortened V by 3 bases and J by 0 bases, and 9 bases separated the two germline ends. CDR3 nucleotide sequence: TGTGCCAGCAGCTTCCGGGCCAACTCCTACAATGAGCAGTTCTTC. Translating it yields CASSFRANSYNEQFF.

The chain couples TRBV10-3 to TRBJ2-1, with 11 bases identical to TRBD2. V was clipped by 0 bases and J by 1 base; unmatched bases: 8. CDR1 ENHRY and CDR2 SYGVKD come from the germline V gene. The CDR3 spans 19 residues. For the CDR3, the DNA is TGTGCCATCAGTGAGTCGATTAGCGGGAGGGGGAAATCCTACAATGAGCAGTTCTTC. It codes for CAISESISGRGKSYNEQFF.

This clonotype has at least ten counts. The genes are TRBV5-1 and TRBJ2-1; TRBD2 aligns across 7 bases. Germline CDR1 SGHRS, CDR2 YFSETQ. CDR3 length equals 16 residues. J gave up 2 bases and V 2 bases, and 7 bases lay outside the gene matches. The CDR3 loop is CASSLNTGGTYNEQFF. For the CDR3, the DNA is TGCGCCAGCAGCTTAAATACGGGAGGCACCTACAATGAGCAGTTCTTC.

This clonotype was detected many times. The chain links TRBV11-2 to TRBJ2-2, with D perhaps matching TRBD1 or TRBD2 (6 bases each). The CDR3 has 15 residues. Trimming removed 1 base from V and 6 bases from J, with 12 bases in between. CDR1 and CDR2 (germline): SGHAT, FQNNGV. This chain's CDR3 is CASSLVGGASGELFF. CDR3 nucleotides: TGTGCCAGCAGCTTAGTCGGGGGCGCATCCGGGGAGCTGTTTTTT.

This clonotype was detected many times. The V and J genes are TRBV14 and TRBJ2-3; D remains ambiguous. The CDR3 has 12 amino acids. From germline, CDR1 is SGHDN and CDR2 FVKESK. V lost 3 bases and J lost 5, with 6 bases in between. CDR3 DNA: TGTGCCAGCAGCCACCGTGAAGATACGCAGTATTTT. This sequence encodes CASSHREDTQYF. Full variable domain (outside the CDR3, taken from reference TRBV14 and TRBJ2-3): EAGVTQFPSHSVIEKGQTVTLRCDPISGHDNLYWYRRVMGKEIKFLLHFVKESKQDESGMPNNRFLAERTGGTYSTLKVQPAELEDSGVYFCASSHREDTQYFGPGTRLTVL.

This clonotype came up many times. DNA of the CDR3: TGTGCCAGCAGCCAATTTTTGCGCTCTGAAGCTTTCTTT. It is translated as CASSQFLRSEAFF. The chain carries TRBV3-1 and TRBJ1-1, with D hard to call. Looked up from germline, CDR1 is LGHDT and CDR2 is YNNKEL (reference sequence). The CDR3 is made up of 13 amino acids. With 2 bases removed from V and 6 bases from J, the gap between germline ends came to 10 bases.

This clonotype has ten or more counts. The chain uses TRBV21-1 and TRBJ1-2. TRBV21-1 is noted as a pseudogene. The CDR3 has 13 amino acids. The CDR3 spells CASSRRRVYGYTF. The CDR3 nucleotides read TGTGCCAGCAGCAGGCGGCGGGTATATGGCTACACCTTC.

This clonotype has at least ten counts. The chain links TRBV11-2 to TRBJ1-1; D is possibly TRBD1 (5 bases). This CDR3 comprises 17 residues. V gave up 1 base and J gave up 0 bases, with 15 bases separating them. The germline V gene encodes CDR1 SGHAT and CDR2 FQNNGV. The CDR3 region has the DNA TGTGCCAGCAGCTTAGCCTCTCAGGGTCGCGTGAACACTGAAGCTTTCTTT. Translating it yields CASSLASQGRVNTEAFF.

This rearrangement joins TRBV5-1 to TRBJ1-1; TRBD1 might be the D (6 bases). In germline, CDR1 is SGHRS, CDR2 YFSETQ. The CDR3 length is 17 residues. The V end lost 1 base, the J end lost 1 base, and 17 bases lay between the germline ends. The CDR3 spells CASSLRVTGTQNTEAFF. CDR3 nucleotides: TGCGCCAGCAGCTTGCGAGTGACCGGGACACAGAACACTGAAGCTTTCTTT. The full variable domain, with the rest looked up from reference TRBV5-1 and TRBJ1-1, is KAGVTQTPRYLIKTRGQQVTLSCSPISGHRSVSWYQQTPGQGLQFLFEYFSETQRNKGNFPGRFSGRQFSNSRSEMNVSTLELGDSALYLCASSLRVTGTQNTEAFFGQGTRLTVV.